Listed below are T cell receptor beta chains from one sample, sequenced in a study of blood T cell repertoires in COVID-19. Repertoires were generated with immunoSEQ multiplex PCR, while TCRdb's copy carries only in-frame clones and drops some. The data hold over 60,000 clones, with approximately 86% observed a single time. Sequencing input: peripheral blood. Every receptor here comes from a man aged 35 to 55 with acute or convalescent COVID-19. CDR3s include the opening cysteine and the closing phenylalanine or tryptophan. Fields, in order: J gene, V gene, clone size, D gene, CDR3 DNA, CDR3 protein. The D gene is left open where the match is weak. Size values are once, few and many counts, or a class for expanded clones, and some rows have none.

TRBJ1-1,TRBV7-9,NA,NA,TGTGCCAGCAGCTTAGAGGGGGTTCACGAAGCTTTCTTT,CASSLEGVHEAFF
TRBJ1-1,TRBV28,NA,NA,TGTGCCAGCAGTACCTCCGACAGGTACACTGAAGCTTTCTTT,CASSTSDRYTEAFF
TRBJ2-7,TRBV27,NA,NA,TGTGCCAGCAGGCACACAGGGGGGGGCTACGAGCAGTACTTC,CASRHTGGGYEQYF
TRBJ2-3,TRBV12-3/TRBV12-4,NA,TRBD2,TGTGCCAGCAGTTCATTCCGGGGGGGGTCAGAGTATTTT,CASSSFRGGSEYF
TRBJ2-5,TRBV4-1,NA,TRBD2,TGCGCCAGCAGCCAAGTGTCCGGGACTACCCAAGAGACCCAGTACTTC,CASSQVSGTTQETQYF
TRBJ1-2,TRBV19,NA,TRBD1,TGTGCCAGTAGTTACAGGGGAGGTGGCTACACCTTC,CASSYRGGGYTF
TRBJ2-7,TRBV5-1,NA,TRBD2,TGCGCCAGCAGCTTGGGGGAGCGGGGGGCCGCCCTCGAGCAGTACTTC,CASSLGERGAALEQYF
TRBJ1-2,TRBV4-1,NA,TRBD1,TGCGCCAGCAGCCAAGCCGGACAGGCTCATGGCTACACCTTC,CASSQAGQAHGYTF
TRBJ1-1,TRBV24-1,few,NA,TGTGCCACCAGTGATTCTAGGGGTGAAGCTTTCTTT,CATSDSRGEAFF
TRBJ2-3,TRBV6-6,NA,NA,TGTGCCAGCAGTCGCCGGGACTCAGACCCGTCTAGCACAGATACGCAGTATTTT,CASSRRDSDPSSTDTQYF
TRBJ1-3,TRBV12-5,NA,NA,TGTGCTAGTGGGCCCCCAGGTTCGCTTGGAAACACCATATATTTT,CASGPPGSLGNTIYF
TRBJ2-7,TRBV14,NA,NA,TGTGCCAGCAGCCGCCTGGGGGGGCCCTACGAGCAGTACTTC,CASSRLGGPYEQYF
TRBJ1-6,TRBV7-2,NA,TRBD1,TGTGCCAGCAGCCAAACAGGGGACTATAATTCACCCCTCCACTTT,CASSQTGDYNSPLHF
TRBJ1-6,TRBV30,once,TRBD1,TGTGCCGATGGACAGGGGGGTCTTTCCTATAATTCACCCCTCCACTTT,CADGQGGLSYNSPLHF
TRBJ2-3,TRBV3-1/TRBV3-2,NA,TRBD2,TGTGCCAGCAGCCACGGGGGGGCCGCAGATACGCAGTATTTT,CASSHGGAADTQYF
TRBJ1-2,TRBV29-1,NA,NA,TGCAGCGTTGAAGATCTTCCGCAAAGCTTCTATGGCTACACCTTC,CSVEDLPQSFYGYTF
TRBJ1-5,TRBV30,NA,NA,TGTGCCTGGAGAGACAGTAGCAATCAGCCCCAGCATTTT,CAWRDSSNQPQHF
TRBJ1-1,TRBV29-1,NA,NA,TGCAGCGTTTGGGAGAGGAACACTGAAGCTTTCTTT,CSVWERNTEAFF
TRBJ2-7,TRBV14,once,TRBD1,TGTGCCAGCAGCCACCAACCGGGACAGGGTTCCTACGAGCAGTACTTC,CASSHQPGQGSYEQYF
TRBJ2-1,TRBV12-3/TRBV12-4,NA,NA,TGTGCCAGCAGTCTCACAGGGCGTGAGCAGTTCTTC,CASSLTGREQFF
TRBJ2-2,TRBV30,few,TRBD2,TGTGCCTGGAGGCGAGTCGGGACTAGCGCTGGGGAGCTGTTTTTT,CAWRRVGTSAGELFF
TRBJ2-3,TRBV30,NA,TRBD2,TGTGCCTGGAGTACCGGGACTAGCGGGGGGGTCCGAGATACGCAGTATTTT,CAWSTGTSGGVRDTQYF
TRBJ2-1,TRBV12-3/TRBV12-4,NA,NA,TGTGCCAGCGGTAGGTCTAGCAATGAGCAGTTCTTC,CASGRSSNEQFF
TRBJ2-2,TRBV7-2,NA,NA,TGTGCCAGCAGCCCCAGGGTTCCCGGGGAGCTGTTTTTT,CASSPRVPGELFF
TRBJ2-7,TRBV15,NA,TRBD1,TGTGCCACCAGCGGGGACAGTGCCTACGAGCAGTACTTC,CATSGDSAYEQYF
TRBJ2-7,TRBV3-1/TRBV3-2,NA,NA,TGTGCCAGCAGCCATCTAGGCTACGAGCAGTACTTC,CASSHLGYEQYF
TRBJ1-2,TRBV27,NA,NA,TGTGCCAGCAGTTTTTCTGCGCTAACTGTAGGCTACACCTTC,CASSFSALTVGYTF
TRBJ1-5,TRBV5-1,NA,NA,TGCGCCAGCAGCCTAGACAGTAATCAGCCCCAGCATTTT,CASSLDSNQPQHF
TRBJ2-5,TRBV2,once,NA,TGTGCCAGCAGTTCTAAAGAGACCCAGTACTTC,CASSSKETQYF
TRBJ2-7,TRBV24-1,NA,TRBD1,TGTGCCACCAGTGACCCAGCCCGGGACAGGGACGAGCAGTACTTC,CATSDPARDRDEQYF
TRBJ1-5,TRBV2,NA,TRBD1,TGTGCCAGCAGTGATAGAGACAGGGTGAATCAGCCCCAGCATTTT,CASSDRDRVNQPQHF
TRBJ2-3,TRBV6-6,NA,NA,TGTGCCAGCATTAAAACAGGGCTCCCAGATACGCAGTATTTT,CASIKTGLPDTQYF
TRBJ1-1,TRBV9,NA,NA,TGTGCCAGCAGCGTAGAATCGGGAGGTGAAGCTTTCTTT,CASSVESGGEAFF
TRBJ1-1,TRBV7-2,once,NA,TGTGCCAGCAGCTTCCACGGGACACCGGCTTTCTTT,CASSFHGTPAFF
TRBJ1-2,TRBV7-8,NA,NA,TGTGCCAGCAGCTTATGGGCGGAGGATGGCTACACCTTC,CASSLWAEDGYTF
TRBJ2-5,TRBV5-4,NA,TRBD1,TGTGCCAGCAGAGACCGGGACAGGGGAGAGACCCAGTACTTC,CASRDRDRGETQYF
TRBJ1-5,TRBV6-6,NA,NA,TGTGCCAGCAGTTACGTGGAGAATCAGCCCCAGCATTTT,CASSYVENQPQHF
TRBJ1-1,TRBV3-1/TRBV3-2,once,TRBD1,TGTGCCAGCAGCGGCGGACAGGCAAACACTGAAGCTTTCTTT,CASSGGQANTEAFF
TRBJ2-2,TRBV19,NA,TRBD2,TGTGCCAGTAAAGAAAGGAGGTATTTGGGACTAGCCATTACCGGGGAGCTGTTTTTT,CASKERRYLGLAITGELFF
TRBJ1-1,TRBV4-1,NA,NA,TGCGCCAGCAGCCCAGAAGGGAGGGCGGTGGGGGGAACTGAAGCTTTCTTT,CASSPEGRAVGGTEAFF
TRBJ1-5,TRBV30,NA,NA,TGTGCCTGGTGCCAGGGGCCAAATCAGCCCCAGCATTTT,CAWCQGPNQPQHF
TRBJ2-3,TRBV11-3,NA,TRBD2,TGTGCCAGCAGCCCTAGCGGGGGAGGAGCAGATACGCAGTATTTT,CASSPSGGGADTQYF
TRBJ2-5,TRBV30,NA,NA,TGTGCCTGCCGTCTCGCGCTAACTAAAGAGACCCAGTACTTC,CACRLALTKETQYF
TRBJ1-6,TRBV19,few,NA,TGTGCCAGTAGTTTCCGACAGGACGCCAGTTCACCCCTCCACTTT,CASSFRQDASSPLHF
TRBJ1-4,TRBV3-1/TRBV3-2,NA,NA,TGTGCCAGCAGCCGCCGACTGGATACTGAAAAACTGTTTTTT,CASSRRLDTEKLFF
TRBJ1-5,TRBV18,NA,NA,TGTGCCAGCTCACCCGAATTAAGAGACGGGGGGGCTCAGCCCCAGCATTTT,CASSPELRDGGAQPQHF
TRBJ1-2,TRBV30,NA,NA,TGTGCCTGGATAAGAGACAGGCCAGACTATGGCTACACCTTC,CAWIRDRPDYGYTF
TRBJ2-7,TRBV5-1,once,TRBD1,TGCGCCAGCAGCTCCTTGGGCGGGACAGGCGCAACCTCCTACGAGCAGTACTTC,CASSSLGGTGATSYEQYF
TRBJ1-2,TRBV2,once,NA,TGTGCCAGCAGTGGGGTACGGGTCTCTGGCTACACCTTC,CASSGVRVSGYTF
TRBJ2-2,TRBV4-1,NA,NA,TGCGCCAGCAGCCAAGAGTGGTGGTCAGCACGGGCGAACACCGGGGAGCTGTTTTTT,CASSQEWWSARANTGELFF
TRBJ2-2,TRBV7-2,few,NA,TGTGCCAGCAGCTCCCAGGGGTTCGGGGAGCTGTTTTTT,CASSSQGFGELFF
TRBJ1-3,TRBV29-1,NA,NA,TGCAGCGTCATAGACAGCCCGAGCTCTGGAAACACCATATATTTT,CSVIDSPSSGNTIYF
TRBJ2-3,TRBV11-3,NA,TRBD2,TGTGCCAGCAGCTCCCCCGGGACTAGCGGCACAGATACGCAGTATTTT,CASSSPGTSGTDTQYF
TRBJ2-7,TRBV13,NA,NA,TGTGCCAGCAGCCTATTACAGGGCTACGAGCAGTACTTC,CASSLLQGYEQYF